The 17 T cell receptor beta chains below come from one sample, sequenced in a study of T-cell reconstitution after alpha-beta-depleted transplantation in children. A library of TCRbeta sequences, prepared with unique molecular identifiers, was generated. TCRdb used MiXCR to reprocess the PCR reads, holding one entry per CDR3 protein. Of 250,000 to 300,000 distinct CDR3 sequences in the sample, approximately 10% were seen once. The sample consisted of peripheral blood, taken 180 days after TCRalphabeta/CD19-depleted stem cell transplant. The receptor source for this set is a male patient between 2 and 15 years old who had a stem cell transplant for chronic granulomatous disease, so the T cells may come from the graft donor.

Points on this clonotype: Since a much larger clone is just one base distant, this may be a read error. The CDR3 region has the DNA TGCAGCGTTGAGGGCGGGAGCGTCTCCTTCAATGAGCAGTTCTTC. This codes for CSVEGGSVSFNEQFF. The rearrangement joins TRBV29-1 to TRBJ2-1, with 7 bases aligning to TRBD2. CDR3 size: 15 residues. The germline CDR1 and CDR2 sequences are SQVTM and ANQGSEA.

In its sample, this clonotype was seen many times. In nucleotides, the CDR3 is TGTGCCAGCAGTTTAGACCCTCGCGTATGGGCGGGGGGCCCAGATACGCAGTATTTT. It specifies CASSLDPRVWAGGPDTQYF. The rearrangement joins TRBV12-3 or TRBV12-4 to TRBJ2-3; 8 positions agree with TRBD2. Trimming cost V 1 base and J 4 bases; bases outside gene matches: 16. The CDR3 sequence is 19 residues long.

This clonotype was found many times. CDR3 sequence reads: CATSRDAGAIYEQYF. DNA of the CDR3: TGTGCCACCAGCAGAGATGCAGGGGCGATCTACGAGCAGTACTTC. The rearrangement uses TRBV15 and TRBJ2-7, with D tentatively TRBD1 (6 bases). The CDR3 covers 15 residues. Germline V gene sequence: CDR1 LNHNV, CDR2 YYDKDF (reference sequence). Trimming cost V 0 bases and J 3 bases, with 12 bases left between them.

There are many counts of this clonotype. V gene TRBV7-9 combines with J gene TRBJ2-7; D is uncertain. Germline lookup yields CDR1 SEHNR and CDR2 FQNEAQ (reference sequence). The length of the CDR3 is 13 residues. Deletions cut 2 bases from V and 5 bases from J, with 10 bases between. CDR3 DNA sequence: TGTGCCAGCAGCTTATTAGGTAGGAACGAGCAGTACTTC. Amino acids: CASSLLGRNEQYF. The full variable domain, in which reference TRBV7-9 and TRBJ2-7 provide the parts outside the CDR3, is DTGVSQNPRHKITKRGQNVTFRCDPISEHNRLYWYRQTLGQGPEFLTYFQNEAQLEKSRLLSDRFSAERPKGSFSTLEIQRTEQGDSAMYLCASSLLGRNEQYFGPGTRLTVT.

This clonotype was seen repeatedly, ten times or more. The J gene is TRBJ2-2, the V gene TRBV18; TRBD1 is a possible D gene (5 bases). The CDR3 covers 15 residues. Between the trimmed V and J ends, which lost 7 bases and 7 bases, there was a span of 19 bases. In germline, CDR1 is KGHSH, CDR2 LQKENI. As DNA, the CDR3 is TGTGCCAGCTGGCGAGGACACGGCCTTGGCGGGGAGCTGTTTTTT. Translation: CASWRGHGLGGELFF.

This clonotype was seen at least ten times. The chain joins TRBV20-1 to TRBJ2-7, with TRBD1 matching over 12 bases. Germline V gene sequence: CDR1 DFQATT, CDR2 SNEGSKA (reference sequence). V shed 5 bases, J shed 2 bases, and the junction held 4 bases outside the gene matches. The length of the CDR3 is 14 residues. The CDR3 here is CSARRDRGPYEQYF. The CDR3 coding sequence is TGCAGTGCTCGGAGGGACAGGGGGCCCTACGAGCAGTACTTC.

This clonotype has a count of ten or more. This rearrangement joins TRBV28 to TRBJ2-2; possibly TRBD1 for D (7 bases). V lost 6 bases to trimming and J lost 4 bases, with 18 bases between them. Germline values: CDR1 MDHEN, CDR2 SYDVKM. CDR3 size: 16 residues. The CDR3 sequence is CASSLIQGEVTGELFF. For the CDR3, the DNA is TGTGCCAGCAGCCTTATCCAGGGGGAGGTCACCGGGGAGCTGTTTTTT. The complete variable domain, with remaining parts taken from reference TRBV28 and TRBJ2-2, reads DVKVTQSSRYLVKRTGEKVFLECVQDMDHENMFWYRQDPGLGLRLIYFSYDVKMKEKGDIPEGYSVSREKKERFSLILESASTNQTSMYLCASSLIQGEVTGELFFGEGSRLTVL.

This clonotype has a count of ten or more. This CDR3 is CASSYPAPVNEQFF. CDR3 DNA sequence: TGTGCCAGCAGTTACCCGGCCCCGGTCAATGAGCAGTTCTTC. The V call is TRBV6-5, the J call TRBJ2-1; the D is unclear. Germline V gene data show CDR1 as MNHEY and CDR2 as SVGAGI. The CDR3 covers 14 residues. Deletions cut 2 bases from V and 6 bases from J, with 11 bases between.

This clonotype was counted ten times or more. The chain links TRBV4-3 to TRBJ1-1, with no clear D. Trimming removed 1 base from V and 4 bases from J, with 19 bases in between. This CDR3 spans 17 amino acids. CDR1 and CDR2 (germline): LGHNA, YSLEER. The CDR3 spells CASSQGSFQAKGTEAFF. The CDR3 DNA sequence: TGCGCCAGCAGCCAAGGGTCCTTCCAGGCGAAGGGCACTGAAGCTTTCTTT.

This clonotype was seen at least ten times. This rearrangement joins TRBV5-1 to TRBJ2-3; TRBD2 matches 7 bases. With 4 bases clipped from V and 0 bases from J, the junction kept 11 bases outside the gene matches. CDR1 is SGHRS, CDR2 YFSETQ, per germline. The CDR3 has 17 amino acids. CDR3 in amino acids: CASSDVGLAASTDTQYF. CDR3 coding DNA: TGCGCCAGCAGCGATGTAGGGCTAGCGGCTAGCACAGATACGCAGTATTTT. Supplemented by reference TRBV5-1 and TRBJ2-3, the full variable domain reads KAGVTQTPRYLIKTRGQQVTLSCSPISGHRSVSWYQQTPGQGLQFLFEYFSETQRNKGNFPGRFSGRQFSNSRSEMNVSTLELGDSALYLCASSDVGLAASTDTQYFGPGTRLTVL.

This clonotype has ten or more counts. V and J are TRBV5-6 and TRBJ1-3; no clear D gene. V lost 0 bases to trimming and J lost 0 bases, with 10 bases between them. In germline, CDR1 is SGHDT, CDR2 YYEEEE. This CDR3 contains 16 residues. This CDR3 is CASSLAPLLSGNTIYF. The CDR3 DNA follows: TGTGCCAGCAGCTTGGCCCCGCTTCTCTCTGGAAACACCATATATTTT.

In its sample, this clonotype was seen many times. The chain is built from TRBV18 and TRBJ1-4; D perhaps matches TRBD1 (5 bases). The CDR3 loop spans 14 amino acids. Germline V lookup: CDR1 KGHSH, CDR2 LQKENI. V was cut by 2 bases and J by 8 bases, with 12 bases left in between. The CDR3 here is CASSPTGQGEKLFF. The DNA of the CDR3 is TGTGCCAGCTCACCAACGGGCCAGGGAGAAAAACTGTTTTTT.

There are a few counts of this clonotype. This chain links TRBV28 with TRBJ2-5; 11 bases are a match to TRBD2. CDR1 MDHEN and CDR2 SYDVKM come from the germline V gene. The CDR3 has 12 residues. With V trimmed by 4 bases and J by 11 bases, 3 bases remained unmatched. CDR3 in amino acids: CASSSTSGTQYF. Here the CDR3 DNA reads TGTGCCAGCAGTTCGACTAGCGGGACTCAGTACTTC.

In its sample, this clonotype was seen many times. V gene TRBV9 combines with J gene TRBJ2-2; D may be TRBD2 (5 bases). The germline V and J ends were trimmed by 4 bases and 1 base, with 11 bases remaining between them. The CDR3 is 15 residues long. Per germline, CDR1 SGDLS and CDR2 YYNGEE. This chain's CDR3 is CASSPGGRNTGELFF. The CDR3 nucleotides read TGTGCCAGCAGCCCCGGAGGCCGGAACACCGGGGAGCTGTTTTTT.

This clonotype was recorded many times. The chain has TRBV7-9 and TRBJ1-1; tentatively, D is TRBD1 (6 bases). The V and J ends lost 5 bases and 0 bases respectively, with 13 bases between them. This CDR3 is 15 amino acids long. The V gene's germline CDR1 is SEHNR and CDR2 FQNEAQ (reference sequence). CDR3 loop: CASSPMDRMNTEAFF. CDR3 coding DNA: TGTGCCAGCAGCCCAATGGACAGAATGAACACTGAAGCTTTCTTT.

This clonotype was seen repeatedly, ten times or more. V and J are TRBV20-1 and TRBJ2-1, with D possibly TRBD1 on 6 matching bases. There are 11 residues in the CDR3. CDR1 and CDR2 (germline): DFQATT, SNEGSKA (reference sequence). Trimming took off 5 bases at V and 5 bases at J, with 7 bases between the two ends. CDR3 nucleotide sequence: TGCAGTGCTTGGACAGACAATGAGCAGTTCTTC. It translates to CSAWTDNEQFF.

This clonotype was seen a few times. The V call is TRBV18, the J call TRBJ1-1, with D possibly TRBD1 on 5 matching bases. The V end was cut by 1 base, the J end by 6 bases, with 18 bases between. Germline values: CDR1 KGHSH, CDR2 LQKENI. This CDR3 comprises 16 residues. CDR3 region: CASSPLPPSGAAEAFF. CDR3 in DNA: TGTGCCAGCTCACCACTACCGCCTAGCGGGGCCGCTGAAGCTTTCTTT.